This TCR beta chain was sequenced during a study of regulatory T cells in long-lasting Graves disease (dated by TCRdb to about 2021). The study in broad terms: Newly diagnosed Graves' disease patients had taken antithyroid drugs for less than 3 months. This study used TCR sequencing and RNA sequencing of peripheral blood to compare persistent Graves' disease patients against newly diagnosed Graves' disease patients. The study was conducted in China and was registered as a clinical trial. A total of about 35 samples underwent TCR sequencing, from around 13 patients with persistent Graves' disease and roughly 20 patients with newly diagnosed Graves' disease. What the study reported, not specific to this receptor: Persistent disease showed preferential use of TRBV28, TRBJ1-2 and TRBJ2-5, whereas newly diagnosed disease favored TRBV20-1 and TRBJ2-1. Sequencing and analysis were limited to the TCR beta chain. More public clonotypes were shared among persistent patients (roughly 2,900) than among newly diagnosed patients (over 900). Compared with newly diagnosed patients, persistent Graves' disease patients had lower TCR Shannon entropy and fewer highly expanded clones, which suggests clonal expansion. As a limitation, the authors acknowledged that the small sample size may reduce accuracy. Because the primary lesion, thyroid tissue, could not be accessed, the study looked at peripheral blood alone.

V is cut back by 0 bases and J by 6 bases, with 20 bases in the junction unmatched. Looking up the germline V gene yields CDR1 SGDLS and CDR2 YYNGEE. The CDR3 measures 20 amino acids from cysteine to phenylalanine. Left in the record is the CDR3 DNA by itself, 60 bases read in frame from the first base. This clonotype was recorded many times. Its antigen specificity is not known. No much larger clone exists at a distance of one base, and base qualities are not known. The sample's time point label is to be understood as: newly diagnosed GD, antithyroid drugs for less than 3 months. For both TCR sequencing and RNA sequencing, RNA was extracted from PBMCs using TRIzol. The diagnosis of Graves' disease followed American Thyroid Association guidelines. Patients were recruited from an endocrinology department in Xi'an, China. Each patient gave approximately 9 milliliters of peripheral blood, collected in an EDTA anticoagulant tube. PBMCs were isolated by Ficoll Paque Plus density gradient separation without further T cell sorting. An Agilent 2100 Bioanalyzer and agarose gel were used to assess RNA quality, and a NanoDrop 2000 was used to measure RNA concentration.

The library was prepared using multiplex PCR. TCRdb names Illumina HiSeq 4000 as the instrument used. TCR beta libraries were built with iRepertoire HTBI primers and Arm-PCR amplification of CDR3 regions. PCR products were gel purified before sequencing. Concerning the study's data processing: A total of around 59 TRBV and some 15 TRBJ segments were identified across samples and were used for gene usage analysis of CDR3 amino acid clonotypes. Filtered high-quality paired reads were merged into contigs using COPE and FqMerger. Contigs were aligned with BLAST to IMGT TRBV, TRBD and TRBJ reference genes, and CDR3 was defined per IMGT. Any clonotype with a frequency above 0.1% was classified as a highly expanded clone. Repertoire diversity was measured by Shannon entropy, and V-J evenness by the Gini coefficient. A clonotype was considered public if more than one individual shared it. TCRdb reworked the public reads: Q25 trimming with fastp, MiXCR clone assembly, productive beta chains retained. Records with the same CDR3 protein are collapsed into one entry carrying the most frequent genes and DNA. The V and J calls come from TCRdb's annotation, not from the publication. The sample records about 430,000 distinct CDR3 sequences, roughly 15% of which are singletons. Of the sample, about 8.2% falls within the top ten clones.

The sample was also reused in another study, on T cells in Graves' hyperthyroidism and ophthalmopathy. As the second publication notes: A patient counted as having stable Graves' hyperthyroidism if no progression to ophthalmopathy occurred over 18 months of follow-up. The hyperthyroidism patients were between 18 and 65 years old and newly diagnosed, with a disease duration of less than 2 months. Patients with uncontrolled infections, other autoimmune diseases, pregnancy or lactation were excluded. Diagnoses were established on the basis of clinical symptoms, serum thyroxine and TRAb, thyroid ultrasound, and orbital computed tomography. For the first round of RT-PCR on the TCR CDR3, the HTBI primer set was used together with the Qiagen OneStep RT-PCR kit. Blood samples also contained most of the expanded thyroid clonotypes (frequency above 0.001), which suggests that blood repertoires may reflect thyroid immune responses. In cross-validation, a model built on a 13 V-J signature told ophthalmopathy apart from stable hyperthyroidism with approximately 90% sensitivity and approximately 84% specificity, and in testing the same model reached 80%/75%. In validation, the model predicted progression to ophthalmopathy a median of about 6.8 months before onset, with roughly 71% sensitivity and roughly 79% specificity. TCR V-J signatures able to tell the groups apart were searched for in a discovery cohort of about a hundred patients, of whom more than 40 had Graves' ophthalmopathy and about 60 had stable Graves' hyperthyroidism. Whether ophthalmopathy could be predicted prospectively was tested in an independent validation cohort made up of 18 to 20 hyperthyroidism patients plus 17 patients who later progressed to ophthalmopathy. The 80 to 100 discovery patients were randomly divided into training and test sets at a 7:3 ratio. Thyroid tissue and blood T-cell repertoires from roughly six Graves' hyperthyroidism patients were also compared in the study. Following sampling, methimazole starting at 30 mg daily was given to hyperthyroidism patients, and high-dose intravenous methylprednisolone was given to ophthalmopathy patients. Libraries were constructed in a second round of multiplex PCR, after which size selection and purification were carried out. Paired-end sequencing of the libraries was performed with 100 bp reads on an Illumina HiSeq2000. SOAPnuke was used to process the raw data, with reads discarded if the reads contained adapters or uncalled bases, had a mean Phred below 15, or lacked an exact constant-primer or identifier match. High-quality paired reads were merged with COPE v1.2.5, and unique nucleotide sequences were defined as clonotypes. Clonotypes were aligned to IMGT TRBV, TRBD and TRBJ reference segments using MiTCR v1.1. The analysis included only V-J combinations with a frequency above 0.0001, which together covered more than 99% of the repertoires. The TCS score was defined as the ratio of F50 (clonal expansion) to E x V (chaos), calculated using BLOSUM62-based TCRdist between CDR3 peptides within each V-J. Welch's t-statistics and random forest reduced just over 500 V-J features to 13, which were used in a naive Bayes classifier (R e1071). Sample size was not statistically predetermined, and investigators were not blinded to group allocation. TCR Vbeta CDR3 sequencing of 120 to 150 peripheral blood samples (roughly 41 ophthalmopathy, 75 hyperthyroidism and 17 progressor patients) is reported in the paper.

This TCR was sampled from a woman aged 40 to 50 with Graves disease. Donor details come from another sample of the same person, matched by shared clones. The V and J segments used are TRBV9 and TRBJ2-1, with 8 central nucleotides matching TRBD1. Here the sequenced sample was peripheral blood mononuclear cells (PBMCs), taken at new diagnosis, from a patient treated with antithyroid drugs. The CDR3 protein is CASSVVAGGAALAGGNEQFF. The nucleotides read TGTGCCAGCAGCGTAGTGGCAGGGGGCGCGGCTTTAGCTGGGGGCAATGAGCAGTTCTTC.